This entry is about one TCR beta chain. Primers: 60 Vbeta forward and 13 Jbeta reverse. Assay: immunoSEQ multiplex PCR; the TCRdb copy retains only in-frame clones and omits some. The repertoire holds under 150,000 clones, with approximately 83% as singletons. The data stem from a study of cytomegalovirus exposure and HLA in healthy donors. With 5 bases removed from V and 9 bases from J, the gap between germline ends came to 19 bases. The CDR3 is 14 residues long. The germline V gene encodes CDR1 MNHNS and CDR2 SASEGT. What was sequenced was PBMCs. This receptor was taken from a woman younger than 30 in good health and CMV-seronegative. V usage is TRBV6-1 and J usage is TRBJ2-5, with D possibly matching TRBD2 (5 bases). CDR3 DNA: TGTGCCAGCAGTACTACATCCGGGGTCGGGGCCCAGTACTTC. It specifies CASSTTSGVGAQYF.